This TCR beta chain was captured in a study of T-cell memory formation after mild COVID-19. After 5'RACE with constant-segment primers, TCR alpha and TCR beta cDNA libraries carrying sample barcodes and UMIs were obtained. TCRdb processed the 5' RACE reads anew with MiXCR; each CDR3 protein has one entry. Here the sample spans approximately 46,000 distinct CDR3 sequences, roughly 12% being singletons. Trimming removed 3 bases at V and 6 bases at J, with 8 bases between. The CDR3 contains 12 residues. The V gene's germline CDR1 is SGHAT and CDR2 FQNNGV. This TCR came from a young man who had mild COVID-19 (a few samples of this study predate the infection). Cell type and time point are not known. Sequenced input: PBMCs or a T cell subset sorted from them (not recorded which). This sequence joins TRBV11-2 and TRBJ1-2; a weak D match, TRBD1 (6 bases). The CDR3 DNA is TGTGCCAGCAGCTTCAACAGGGATGGCTACACCTTC. Protein sequence: CASSFNRDGYTF. The full variable domain, rest sourced from reference TRBV11-2 and TRBJ1-2, is EAGVAQSPRYKIIEKRQSVAFWCNPISGHATLYWYQQILGQGPKLLIQFQNNGVVDDSQLPKDRFSAERLKGVDSTLKIQPAKLEDSAVYLCASSFNRDGYTFGSGTRLTVV.